The 10 T cell receptor beta chains given below trace back to one sample, sequenced in a study of control samples from healthy donors and cancer patients. TCRdb keeps only in-frame clones here, not all; method: immunoSEQ multiplex PCR. The profile shows approximately 82,000 clones, about 93% of them singletons. The sample was blood. The receptor set was obtained from a woman between 18 and 29 years old in good health.

This chain connects TRBV11-2 to TRBJ2-7; perhaps TRBD2 as D (5 bases). Deletions cut 1 base from V and 3 bases from J, with 19 bases between. Germline CDR1 SGHAT, CDR2 FQNNGV. This CDR3 is built from 17 residues. CDR3: CASSLGGLAISIYEQYF. CDR3 in DNA: TGTGCCAGCAGCTTAGGGGGTCTAGCCATTTCTATCTACGAGCAGTACTTC.

This chain joins TRBV6-5 and TRBJ1-5; no definite D call. V lost 5 bases and J lost 5, with 16 bases in between. The germline V gene encodes CDR1 MNHEY and CDR2 SVGAGI. The CDR3 is 15 amino acids. The CDR3 coding sequence is TGTGCCAGCAGTCCCGGGGAGGCCGGATATCAGCCCCAGCATTTT. This codes for CASSPGEAGYQPQHF.

V gene TRBV5-4 combines with J gene TRBJ2-2; D might be TRBD1 or TRBD2, each matching 6 bases. Germline values: CDR1 SGHNT, CDR2 YYREEE (reference sequence). Trimming removed 3 bases at V and 4 bases at J, with 16 bases between. This CDR3 has 16 amino acids. The CDR3: CASSWGTGASTGELFF. CDR3 in DNA: TGTGCCAGCAGCTGGGGTACGGGGGCCTCCACCGGGGAGCTGTTTTTT.

CDR3 loop: CASSSIVEVSQLFF. The CDR3 DNA reads as TGTGCCAGCAGTTCAATAGTCGAGGTATCCCAACTGTTTTTT. This rearrangement joins TRBV6-1 to TRBJ1-4; D remains unclear. Germline V lookup: CDR1 MNHNS, CDR2 SASEGT. The CDR3 is made up of 14 amino acids. V lost 5 bases and J lost 12, with 19 bases in between.

The V call is TRBV12-3 or TRBV12-4, the J call TRBJ1-1; D remains ambiguous. This CDR3 comprises 13 residues. V lost 5 bases and J lost 5, with 12 bases in between. CDR3 residues: CASSGRTWTEAFF. CDR3 in DNA: TGTGCCAGCAGTGGCCGGACGTGGACTGAAGCTTTCTTT.

The chain couples TRBV14 to TRBJ2-1; a weak D match, TRBD1 (5 bases). This CDR3 contains 16 residues. Trimming took 1 base from V and 2 from J, leaving 12 bases between them. Germline CDR1 and CDR2: SGHDN and FVKESK. The CDR3 protein is CASSQVGRGTYNEQFF. DNA for the CDR3: TGTGCCAGCAGCCAAGTGGGAAGGGGCACCTACAATGAGCAGTTCTTC.

This chain connects TRBV6-5 to TRBJ2-3; D is unresolved. Deletions cut 8 bases from V and 4 bases from J, with 19 bases between. The CDR3 loop spans 15 amino acids. CDR1 and CDR2 from the germline V gene are MNHEY and SVGAGI. CDR3 sequence reads: CASATGRVGSDTQYF. The CDR3 nucleotides read TGTGCCAGCGCGACTGGACGGGTGGGGTCAGATACGCAGTATTTT.

Only one count was recorded for this clone. The chain joins TRBV9 to TRBJ1-5; TRBD1 is a possible D gene (5 bases). This CDR3 has 15 amino acids. V lost 3 bases to trimming and J lost 2 bases, with 12 bases between them. Germline V CDR1 and CDR2: SGDLS, YYNGEE. For the CDR3, the DNA is TGTGCCAGCAGCGAGGGACTCATCGGCAATCAGCCCCAGCATTTT. Its translation: CASSEGLIGNQPQHF.

With respect to this clone: Mismatch with germline at one junction end may stem from a read error. The rearrangement uses TRBV20-1 and TRBJ1-5; possibly TRBD1 for D (5 bases). Germline V gives CDR1 DFQATT, CDR2 SNEGSKA (reference sequence). The CDR3 is made up of 11 amino acids. This CDR3 is CSAETGTMPFF. In DNA, the CDR3 is TGCAGTGCAGAAACCGGGACCATGCCCTTTTTT.

The V call is TRBV6-1, the J call TRBJ1-3, with 7 bases lining up with TRBD1. Germline V gene data show CDR1 as MNHNS and CDR2 as SASEGT. The junction had 5 bases not matched to a gene; V was cut back by 2 bases and J by 4 bases. This CDR3 has 15 residues. The CDR3 loop reads CASSERDSGGNTIYF. DNA of the CDR3: TGTGCCAGCAGTGAAAGGGACAGTGGGGGAAACACCATATATTTT.